One sample yielded the 7 T cell receptor beta chains listed below, sequenced in a study of blood T cell repertoires in COVID-19. Data came from immunoSEQ multiplex PCR; TCRdb stores just in-frame clones and leaves some out. In the table there are approximately 280,000 clones, more than 80% of which are singletons. Material for sequencing was peripheral blood. Source of these receptors: a woman aged 25 to 39 with COVID-19, enrolled during active disease.

V and J are TRBV7-9 and TRBJ1-4, with D uncertain. CDR3 length equals 15 residues. In germline, CDR1 is SEHNR, CDR2 FQNEAQ (reference sequence). The V end was cut by 4 bases, the J end by 7 bases, with 16 bases between. Written as DNA, the CDR3 is TGTGCCAGCAGCTCAAGGGTGGGAGCGGGTGAAAAACTGTTTTTT. Protein: CASSSRVGAGEKLFF. Looking up the rest from reference TRBV7-9 and TRBJ1-4 gives the full variable domain: DTGVSQNPRHKITKRGQNVTFRCDPISEHNRLYWYRQTLGQGPEFLTYFQNEAQLEKSRLLSDRFSAERPKGSFSTLEIQRTEQGDSAMYLCASSSRVGAGEKLFFGSGTQLSVL.

V usage is TRBV20-1 and J usage is TRBJ1-2; no clear D. CDR1 is DFQATT, CDR2 SNEGSKA, per germline (reference sequence). V lost 4 bases to trimming and J lost 4 bases, with 13 bases between them. The CDR3 covers 13 residues. Here the CDR3 reads CSANDRVGYGYTF. The CDR3 DNA follows: TGCAGTGCTAATGACCGAGTTGGCTATGGCTACACCTTC.

V and J are TRBV7-3 and TRBJ1-1; possibly TRBD1 for D (6 bases). Trimming removed 5 bases from V and 1 base from J, with 11 bases in between. The CDR3 is made up of 14 amino acids. From germline, CDR1 is SGHTA and CDR2 FQGTGA. The CDR3 region has the DNA TGTGCCAGCAGCGCACAGGGAGCGAACACTGAAGCTTTCTTT. It yields the protein CASSAQGANTEAFF.

The chain has TRBV11-2 and TRBJ2-1; TRBD1 matches 10 bases. V lost 5 bases and J lost 6; bases outside the gene matches: 7. Germline CDR1 is SGHAT and CDR2 is FQNNGV. The CDR3 contains 15 residues. CDR3 sequence: CASSAWDRGGNEQFF. DNA of the CDR3: TGTGCCAGCAGCGCTTGGGACAGGGGCGGCAATGAGCAGTTCTTC.

The chain has TRBV2 and TRBJ1-5, with D hard to call. Trimming took 5 bases from V and 6 from J, leaving 14 bases between them. The CDR3 totals 14 residues. Germline V gene data show CDR1 as SNHLY and CDR2 as FYNNEI. The CDR3: CASSPLTGGQPQHF. CDR3 nucleotide sequence: TGTGCCAGCAGTCCCCTGACCGGAGGTCAGCCCCAGCATTTT.

The genes are TRBV5-5 and TRBJ1-5; TRBD1 matches at 10 bases. Trimming cost V 4 bases and J 0 bases; bases outside gene matches: 7. The germline CDR1 and CDR2 sequences are SGHKS and YYEKEE (reference sequence). The CDR3 runs to 17 residues. In DNA, the CDR3 is TGTGCCAGCAGCCTCGGGACAGGGGATTATAGCAATCAGCCCCAGCATTTT. Its protein product is CASSLGTGDYSNQPQHF.

Turning to this clone: One junction end disagrees with the germline gene, perhaps due to a read error. J is TRBJ2-1 and V is TRBV27, with 7 nucleotides matching TRBD2. The CDR3 length is 15 residues. Germline V gene lookup returns CDR1 MNHEY and CDR2 SMNVEV (reference sequence). CDR3 in amino acids: CTSTPRGVYYNEQFF. In DNA, the CDR3 is TGTACCAGCACCCCCCGGGGGGTTTACTACAATGAGCAGTTCTTC.